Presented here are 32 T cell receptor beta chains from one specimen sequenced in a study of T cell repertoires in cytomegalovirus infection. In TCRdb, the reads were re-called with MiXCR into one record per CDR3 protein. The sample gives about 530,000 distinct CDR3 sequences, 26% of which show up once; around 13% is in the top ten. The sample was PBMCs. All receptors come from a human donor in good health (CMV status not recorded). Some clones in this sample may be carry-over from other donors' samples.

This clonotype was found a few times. CDR3 sequence: CASSGRTGYEQYF. In nucleotides, the CDR3 is TGCGCCAGCAGTGGGAGGACAGGCTACGAGCAGTACTTC. The genes are TRBV10-2 and TRBJ2-7; 7 bases are a match to TRBD1. V shed 4 bases, J shed 3 bases, and the junction held 3 bases outside the gene matches. The CDR3 has 13 amino acids. CDR1 is WSHSY and CDR2 is SAAADI in the germline V gene.

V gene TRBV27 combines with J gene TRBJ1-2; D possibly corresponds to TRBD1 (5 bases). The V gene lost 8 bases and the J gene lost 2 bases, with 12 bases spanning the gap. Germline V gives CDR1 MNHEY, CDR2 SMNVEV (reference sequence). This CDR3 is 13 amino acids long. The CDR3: CASGDAENYGYTF. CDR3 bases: TGTGCCAGCGGGGACGCGGAAAACTATGGCTACACCTTC.

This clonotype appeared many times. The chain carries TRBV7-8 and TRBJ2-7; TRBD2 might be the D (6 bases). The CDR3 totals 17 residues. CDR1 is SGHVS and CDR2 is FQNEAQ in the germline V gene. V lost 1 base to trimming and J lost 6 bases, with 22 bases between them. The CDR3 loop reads CASSLGSLVSVAAEQYV. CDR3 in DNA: TGTGCCAGCAGCTTAGGCTCTCTGGTTTCGGTAGCGGCCGAGCAGTACGTC.

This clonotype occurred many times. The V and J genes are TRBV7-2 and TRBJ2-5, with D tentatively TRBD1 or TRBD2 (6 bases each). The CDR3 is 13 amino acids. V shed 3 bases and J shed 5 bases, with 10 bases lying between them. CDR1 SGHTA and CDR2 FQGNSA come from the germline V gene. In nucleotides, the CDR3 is TGTGCCAGCAGCTTCGGGGGCGGTGAGACCCAGTACTTC. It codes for CASSFGGGETQYF.

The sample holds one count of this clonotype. CDR3 in DNA: TGTGCCAGCAGTTTCCATTCAGGGGTAGGGACCTACGAGCAGTACTTC. Protein sequence: CASSFHSGVGTYEQYF. The chain joins TRBV28 to TRBJ2-7, with a weak D call TRBD1 (6 bases). With 3 bases removed from V and 2 bases from J, the gap between germline ends came to 17 bases. Per germline, CDR1 MDHEN and CDR2 SYDVKM. The CDR3 runs to 16 residues.

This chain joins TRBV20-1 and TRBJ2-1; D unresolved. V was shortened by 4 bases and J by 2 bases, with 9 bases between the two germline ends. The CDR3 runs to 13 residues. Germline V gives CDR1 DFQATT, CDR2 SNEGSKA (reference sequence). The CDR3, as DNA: TGCAGTGCTACGGAGTTTCCCTACAATGAGCAGTTCTTC. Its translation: CSATEFPYNEQFF.

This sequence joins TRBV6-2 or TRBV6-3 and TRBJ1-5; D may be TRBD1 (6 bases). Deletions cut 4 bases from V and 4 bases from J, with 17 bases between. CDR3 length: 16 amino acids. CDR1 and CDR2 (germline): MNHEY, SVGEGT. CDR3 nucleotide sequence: TGTGCCAGCAGTTCCATCTACAGGGACGCAAATCAGCCCCAGCATTTT. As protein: CASSSIYRDANQPQHF.

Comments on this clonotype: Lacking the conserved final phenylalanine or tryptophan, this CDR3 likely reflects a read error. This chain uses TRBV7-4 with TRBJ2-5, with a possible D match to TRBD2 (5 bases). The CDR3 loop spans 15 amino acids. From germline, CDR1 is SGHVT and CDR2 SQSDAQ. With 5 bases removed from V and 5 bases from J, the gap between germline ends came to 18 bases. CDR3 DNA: TGTGCCAGCAGCACCATCGGCCTAGCTGGGGAGACCCAGTACCTC. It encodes CASSTIGLAGETQYL.

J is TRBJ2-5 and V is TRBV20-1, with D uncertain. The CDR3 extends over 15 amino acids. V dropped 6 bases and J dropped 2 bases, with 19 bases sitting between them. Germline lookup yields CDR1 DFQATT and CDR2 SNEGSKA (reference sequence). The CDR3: CSAPSVTGRQETQYF. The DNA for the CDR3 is TGCAGTGCCCCAAGCGTAACGGGCAGGCAAGAGACCCAGTACTTC.

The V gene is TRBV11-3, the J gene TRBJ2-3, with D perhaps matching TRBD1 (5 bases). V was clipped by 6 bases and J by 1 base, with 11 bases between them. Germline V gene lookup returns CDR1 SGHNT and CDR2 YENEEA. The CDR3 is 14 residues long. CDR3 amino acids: CASSRTGGTDTQYF. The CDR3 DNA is TGTGCCAGCAGTCGAACAGGAGGCACAGATACGCAGTATTTT.

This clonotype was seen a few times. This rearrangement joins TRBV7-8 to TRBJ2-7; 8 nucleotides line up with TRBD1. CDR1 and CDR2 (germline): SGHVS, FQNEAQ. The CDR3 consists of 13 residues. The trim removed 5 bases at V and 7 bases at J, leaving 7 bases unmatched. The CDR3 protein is CASSETGASEQYV. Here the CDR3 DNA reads TGTGCCAGCAGCGAGACAGGGGCGAGTGAGCAGTACGTC.

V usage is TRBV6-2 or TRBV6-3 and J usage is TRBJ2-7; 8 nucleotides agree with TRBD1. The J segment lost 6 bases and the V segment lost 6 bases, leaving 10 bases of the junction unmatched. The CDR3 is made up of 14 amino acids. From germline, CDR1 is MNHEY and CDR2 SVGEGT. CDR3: CASRAQGANAEQYV. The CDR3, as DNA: TGTGCCAGCAGGGCCCAGGGGGCGAACGCCGAGCAGTACGTC.

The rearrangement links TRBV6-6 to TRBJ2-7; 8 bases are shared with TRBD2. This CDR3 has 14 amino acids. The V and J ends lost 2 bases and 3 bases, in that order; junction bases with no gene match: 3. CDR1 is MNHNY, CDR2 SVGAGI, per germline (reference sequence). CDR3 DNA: TGTGCCAGCAGTTACGGGACTAGGGACTACGAGCAGTACGTC. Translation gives CASSYGTRDYEQYV.

The CDR3 protein is CASSLETRGNEQFF. The CDR3 DNA is TGCGCCAGCAGCTTGGAGACTAGAGGGAATGAGCAGTTCTTC. The genes are TRBV5-1 and TRBJ2-1, with TRBD2 as a possible D gene (6 bases). The CDR3 consists of 14 residues. Germline CDR1 reads SGHRS; CDR2 reads YFSETQ. Trimming left V 0 bases short and J 7 bases short, with 11 bases between.

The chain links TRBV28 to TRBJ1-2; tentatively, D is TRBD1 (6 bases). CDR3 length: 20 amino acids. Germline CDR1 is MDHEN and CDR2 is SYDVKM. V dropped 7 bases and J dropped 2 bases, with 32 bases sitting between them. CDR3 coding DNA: TGTGCCAGCACCCTCCCCTCCAATAAGGACAGTTGGTCCTCCAACTATGGCTACACCTTC. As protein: CASTLPSNKDSWSSNYGYTF.

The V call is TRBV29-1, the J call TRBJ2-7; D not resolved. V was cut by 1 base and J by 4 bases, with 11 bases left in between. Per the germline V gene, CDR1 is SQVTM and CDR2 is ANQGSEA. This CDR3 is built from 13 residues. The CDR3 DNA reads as TGCAGCGTTGAAGTGGGTAAGCCATACGAGCAGTACTTC. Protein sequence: CSVEVGKPYEQYF.

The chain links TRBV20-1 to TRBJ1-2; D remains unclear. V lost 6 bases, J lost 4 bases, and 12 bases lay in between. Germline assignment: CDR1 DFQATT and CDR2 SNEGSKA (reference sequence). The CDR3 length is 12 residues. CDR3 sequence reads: CSARGQSYGYTF. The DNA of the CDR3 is TGCAGTGCCCGCGGGCAATCCTATGGCTACACCTTC.

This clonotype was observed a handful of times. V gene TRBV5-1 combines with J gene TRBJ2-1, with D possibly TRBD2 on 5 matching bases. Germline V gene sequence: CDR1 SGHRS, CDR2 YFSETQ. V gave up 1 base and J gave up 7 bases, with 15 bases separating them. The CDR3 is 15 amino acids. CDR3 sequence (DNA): TGCGCCAGCAGCTTGTTGGCTACTCGGGGTAATGAGCAGTTCTTC. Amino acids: CASSLLATRGNEQFF.

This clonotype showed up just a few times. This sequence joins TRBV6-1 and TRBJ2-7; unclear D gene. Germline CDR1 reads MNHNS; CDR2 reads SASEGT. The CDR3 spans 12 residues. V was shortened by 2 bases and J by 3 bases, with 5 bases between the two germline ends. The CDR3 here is CASSERGYEQYF. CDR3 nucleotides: TGTGCCAGCAGTGAACGAGGCTACGAGCAGTACTTC.

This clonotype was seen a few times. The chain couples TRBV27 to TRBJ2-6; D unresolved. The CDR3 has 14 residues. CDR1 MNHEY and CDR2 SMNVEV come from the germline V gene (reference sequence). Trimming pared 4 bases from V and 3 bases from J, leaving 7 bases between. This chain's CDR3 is CASSSFGGANVLTF. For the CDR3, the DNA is TGTGCCAGCAGTTCCTTCGGTGGGGCCAACGTCCTGACTTTC.

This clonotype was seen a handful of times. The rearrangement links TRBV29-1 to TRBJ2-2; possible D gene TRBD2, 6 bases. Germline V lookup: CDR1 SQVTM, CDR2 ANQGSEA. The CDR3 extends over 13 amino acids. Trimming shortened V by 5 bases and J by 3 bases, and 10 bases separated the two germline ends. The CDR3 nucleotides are TGCAGCGTTTTGCGGGATGACACCGGGGAGCTGTTTTTT. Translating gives CSVLRDDTGELFF.

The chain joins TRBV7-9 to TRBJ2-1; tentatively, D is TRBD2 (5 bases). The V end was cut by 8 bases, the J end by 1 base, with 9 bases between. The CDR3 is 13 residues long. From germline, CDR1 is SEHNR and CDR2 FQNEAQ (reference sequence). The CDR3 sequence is CASGVASYNEQFF. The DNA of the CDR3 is TGTGCCAGCGGCGTAGCGTCCTACAATGAGCAGTTCTTC.

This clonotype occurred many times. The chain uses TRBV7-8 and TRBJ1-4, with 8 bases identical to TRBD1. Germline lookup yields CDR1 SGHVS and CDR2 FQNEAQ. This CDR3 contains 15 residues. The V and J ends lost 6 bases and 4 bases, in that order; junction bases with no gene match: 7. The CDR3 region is CASRNDRGSNEKLFF. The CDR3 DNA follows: TGTGCCAGCAGGAACGACAGGGGTAGTAATGAAAAACTGTTTTTT.

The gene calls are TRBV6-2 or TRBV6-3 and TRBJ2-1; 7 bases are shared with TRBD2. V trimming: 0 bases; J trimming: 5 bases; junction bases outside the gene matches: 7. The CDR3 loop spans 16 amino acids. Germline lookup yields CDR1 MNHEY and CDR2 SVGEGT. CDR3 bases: TGTGCCAGCAGTTACTCGGTCGGGGGGAGGAACAATGAGCAGTTCTTC. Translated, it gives CASSYSVGGRNNEQFF.

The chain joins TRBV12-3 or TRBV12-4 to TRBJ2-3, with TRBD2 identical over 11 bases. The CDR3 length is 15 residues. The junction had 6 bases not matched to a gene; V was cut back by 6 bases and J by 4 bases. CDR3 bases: TGTGCCAGCAGGCAAACTAGCGGGAGTGCAGATACGCAGTATTTT. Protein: CASRQTSGSADTQYF.

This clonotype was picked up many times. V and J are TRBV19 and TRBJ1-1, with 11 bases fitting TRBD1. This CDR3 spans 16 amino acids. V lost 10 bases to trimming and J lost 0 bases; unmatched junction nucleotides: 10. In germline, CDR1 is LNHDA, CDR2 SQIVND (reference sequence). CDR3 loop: CATPGTGGTMNTEAFF. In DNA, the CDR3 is TGTGCCACCCCAGGGACAGGGGGGACCATGAACACTGAAGCTTTCTTT.

The CDR3, as DNA: TGTGCCAGCAGCTTGGGGGGCGACCACAATGAGCAGTTCTTC. The encoded protein is CASSLGGDHNEQFF. This rearrangement joins TRBV5-4 to TRBJ2-1, with a possible D match to TRBD1 (5 bases). Per germline, CDR1 SGHNT and CDR2 YYREEE (reference sequence). The CDR3 has 14 residues. The V end was cut by 0 bases, the J end by 5 bases, with 9 bases between.

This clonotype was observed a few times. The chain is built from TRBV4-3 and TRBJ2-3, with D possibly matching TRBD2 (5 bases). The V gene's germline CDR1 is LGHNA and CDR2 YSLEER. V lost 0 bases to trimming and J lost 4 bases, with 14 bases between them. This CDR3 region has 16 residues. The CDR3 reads CASSQDHLASSDTQYF. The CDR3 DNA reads TGCGCCAGCAGCCAAGATCACCTAGCATCCTCAGATACGCAGTATTTT.

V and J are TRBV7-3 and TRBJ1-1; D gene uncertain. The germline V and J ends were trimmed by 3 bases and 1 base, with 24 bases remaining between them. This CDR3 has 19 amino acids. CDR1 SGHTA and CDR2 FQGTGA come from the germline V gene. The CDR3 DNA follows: TGTGCCAGCAGCTTTTGTATGGCGACGACGGCAAAGGCGAACACTGAAGCTTTCTTT. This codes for CASSFCMATTAKANTEAFF.

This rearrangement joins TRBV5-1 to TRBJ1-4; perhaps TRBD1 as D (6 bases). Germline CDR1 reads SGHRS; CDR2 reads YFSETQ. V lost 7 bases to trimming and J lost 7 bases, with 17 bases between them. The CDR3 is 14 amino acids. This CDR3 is CASGSQRGSEKLFF. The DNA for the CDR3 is TGCGCCAGCGGCTCCCAGAGGGGGAGTGAAAAACTGTTTTTT.

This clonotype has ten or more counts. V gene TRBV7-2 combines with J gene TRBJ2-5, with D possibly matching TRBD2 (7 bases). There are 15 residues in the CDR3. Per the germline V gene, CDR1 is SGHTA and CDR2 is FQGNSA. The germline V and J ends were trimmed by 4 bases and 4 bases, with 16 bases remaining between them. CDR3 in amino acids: CASSYSVGGPETQYF. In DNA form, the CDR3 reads TGTGCCAGCAGCTATAGTGTCGGGGGGCCAGAGACCCAGTACTTC. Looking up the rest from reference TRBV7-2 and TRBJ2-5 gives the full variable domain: GAGVSQSPSNKVTEKGKDVELRCDPISGHTALYWYRQSLGQGLEFLIYFQGNSAPDKSGLPSDRFSAERTGGSVSTLTIQRTQQEDSAVYLCASSYSVGGPETQYFGPGTRLLVL.

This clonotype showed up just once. The CDR3 loop is CASIKTLVDTEAFF. CDR3 in DNA: TGTGCCAGCATAAAAACCTTGGTGGACACTGAAGCTTTCTTT. This sequence joins TRBV6-5 and TRBJ1-1, with D unresolved. Trimming shortened V by 7 bases and J by 3 bases, and 15 bases separated the two germline ends. The CDR3 has 14 amino acids. Germline CDR1 is MNHEY and CDR2 is SVGAGI.